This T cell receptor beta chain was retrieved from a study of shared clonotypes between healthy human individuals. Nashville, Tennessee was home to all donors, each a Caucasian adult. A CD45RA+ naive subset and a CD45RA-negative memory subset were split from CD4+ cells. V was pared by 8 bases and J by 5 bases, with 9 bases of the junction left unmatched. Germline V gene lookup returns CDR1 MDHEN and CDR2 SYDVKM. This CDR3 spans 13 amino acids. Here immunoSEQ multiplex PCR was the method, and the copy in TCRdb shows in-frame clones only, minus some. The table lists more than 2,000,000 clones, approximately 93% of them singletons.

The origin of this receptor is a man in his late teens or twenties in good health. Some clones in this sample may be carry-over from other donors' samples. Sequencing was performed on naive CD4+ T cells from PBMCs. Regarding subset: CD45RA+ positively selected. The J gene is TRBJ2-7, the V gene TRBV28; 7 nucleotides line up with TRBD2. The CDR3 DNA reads TGTGCCAGCGCGGGGAGGGGTACGAACGAGCAGTACTTC. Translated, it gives CASAGRGTNEQYF.